This T cell receptor (beta chain) was profiled in a study of cytomegalovirus exposure and HLA in healthy donors. Whole-study results and caveats: The study designated about 180 TCR beta chains cytomegalovirus-associated. Diagnosis of cytomegalovirus status made by the classifier reportedly showed high specificity and sensitivity.

The PCR made use of 60 Vbeta and 13 Jbeta primers. TCRdb's copy holds only in-frame clones and misses some; the assay was immunoSEQ multiplex PCR. The table lists 130,000 or so clones, about 83% of them singletons. Concerning this clone itself: Its antigen is as yet unknown.

The sequencing input was PBMCs. The receptor was derived from a woman younger than 45 in good health and CMV-seronegative.

The CDR3 DNA follows: TGTGCCAGCAGCCGCGTCGAATTGATGAACTATGGCTACACCTTC. It is translated as CASSRVELMNYGYTF. The V gene is TRBV5-5, the J gene TRBJ1-2; D ambiguous. The CDR3 runs 15 residues. Deletions cut 4 bases from V and 2 bases from J, with 15 bases between. Per germline, CDR1 SGHKS and CDR2 YYEKEE (reference sequence).